These 22 T cell receptor beta chains came from one sample sequenced in a study of T cells in Graves' hyperthyroidism and ophthalmopathy. RNA transcripts provided the source from which TCR beta CDR3 regions were amplified. A first-round RT-PCR of the TCR CDR3 used the HTBI primer set. MiXCR, applied by TCRdb to the multiplex PCR reads, yields one record per CDR3 protein. The sample contains 450,000 to 650,000 distinct CDR3 sequences, 14% of which appear only once. The sequenced sample consisted of blood. The source is a woman in her late teens or twenties with Graves' ophthalmopathy.

This clonotype was seen more than once but under ten times. The V gene is TRBV9, the J gene TRBJ1-5; D remains unclear. The CDR3 covers 13 residues. The germline V gene encodes CDR1 SGDLS and CDR2 YYNGEE. The V gene lost 5 bases and the J gene lost 0 bases, with 6 bases spanning the gap. The CDR3 DNA sequence: TGTGCCAGCAGTATAACTAGCAATCAGCCCCAGCATTTT. Protein: CASSITSNQPQHF.

The V call is TRBV29-1, the J call TRBJ1-2, with 10 bases identical to TRBD1. CDR1 and CDR2 (germline): SQVTM, ANQGSEA. CDR3 size: 17 residues. V lost 4 bases to trimming and J lost 4 bases; unmatched junction nucleotides: 15. The CDR3 bases are TGCAGCGTTGCATCGGGGGACAGGGGACTTGTTCCCTATGGCTACACCTTC. This codes for CSVASGDRGLVPYGYTF.

This clonotype was observed at least ten times. V gene TRBV20-1 combines with J gene TRBJ2-5; the D is unclear. Germline CDR1 DFQATT, CDR2 SNEGSKA (reference sequence). The length of the CDR3 is 12 residues. Between the trimmed V and J ends, which lost 3 bases and 4 bases, there was a span of 9 bases. CDR3 amino acids: CSARVGIETQYF. The CDR3 nucleotides are TGCAGTGCTAGGGTCGGAATAGAGACCCAGTACTTC.

This clonotype was counted a few times. This chain uses TRBV29-1 with TRBJ2-1; D is perhaps TRBD1 or TRBD2 (5 bases each). This CDR3 is 10 amino acids long. The germline V gene encodes CDR1 SQVTM and CDR2 ANQGSEA. Trimming pared 7 bases from V and 9 bases from J, leaving 10 bases between. Here the CDR3 reads CSALGVEQFF. DNA of the CDR3: TGCAGCGCCCTGGGGGTTGAGCAGTTCTTC.

The chain combines TRBV7-9 with TRBJ2-3; a weak D match, TRBD2 (5 bases). CDR1 SEHNR and CDR2 FQNEAQ come from the germline V gene (reference sequence). Trimming took off 9 bases at V and 4 bases at J, with 11 bases between the two ends. This CDR3 has 12 residues. The CDR3 sequence: CASQLGADTQYF. The CDR3 DNA reads TGTGCCAGTCAGCTCGGGGCAGATACGCAGTATTTT.

This clonotype was recorded at least ten times. The gene calls are TRBV5-1 and TRBJ2-7, with a weak D call TRBD1 (5 bases). From germline, CDR1 is SGHRS and CDR2 YFSETQ. Between the trimmed V and J ends, which lost 1 base and 2 bases, there was a span of 10 bases. The CDR3 length is 14 residues. CDR3 DNA sequence: TGCGCCAGCAGCTTGTTGCCAGGGACCTACGAGCAGTACTTC. Protein: CASSLLPGTYEQYF. The variable domain in full, completed from reference TRBV5-1 and TRBJ2-7, reads KAGVTQTPRYLIKTRGQQVTLSCSPISGHRSVSWYQQTPGQGLQFLFEYFSETQRNKGNFPGRFSGRQFSNSRSEMNVSTLELGDSALYLCASSLLPGTYEQYFGPGTRLTVT.

The sample holds a few counts of this clonotype. This sequence joins TRBV29-1 and TRBJ1-1, with D perhaps TRBD1 (6 bases). In germline, CDR1 is SQVTM, CDR2 ANQGSEA. Trimming removed 5 bases at V and 5 bases at J, with 18 bases between. The CDR3 contains 14 residues. CDR3 in DNA: TGCAGCGTTTGGGGCGGGGGCGGATGGACTGAAGCTTTCTTT. Translation gives CSVWGGGGWTEAFF.

This clonotype was seen at least ten times. This chain joins TRBV6-1 and TRBJ2-7, with D perhaps being TRBD1 or TRBD2 (5 bases each). V lost 3 bases, J lost 5 bases, and 17 bases lay in between. This CDR3 spans 15 amino acids. Germline values: CDR1 MNHNS, CDR2 SASEGT. The CDR3 DNA sequence: TGTGCCAGCAGTGAGGCCACAGCCGGGGCCCACGAGCAGTACTTC. Translation: CASSEATAGAHEQYF.

The chain links TRBV6-1 to TRBJ2-7, with D uncertain. The CDR3 is made up of 13 amino acids. V was clipped by 5 bases and J by 3 bases, with 11 bases between them. The germline V gene encodes CDR1 MNHNS and CDR2 SASEGT. The CDR3 DNA reads as TGTGCCAGCAGTACCGGGCCCAACTACGAGCAGTACTTC. It yields the protein CASSTGPNYEQYF.

This clonotype was seen a handful of times. Germline is not matched at one junction end, which may reflect a read error. This chain connects TRBV5-6 to TRBJ2-3; the match to TRBD2 covers 9 bases. The germline V gene encodes CDR1 SGHDT and CDR2 YYEEEE. This CDR3 contains 16 residues. The DNA of the CDR3 is TGTGCCAGCAGCTTTTCCGCTAGCGGGAACACAGATATGCAGTATTTT. This encodes CASSFSASGNTDMQYF.

This clonotype was seen at least ten times. The genes are TRBV28 and TRBJ1-5, with TRBD1 matching 11 bases. CDR1 and CDR2 (germline): MDHEN, SYDVKM. CDR3 length equals 20 residues. Germline trimming cut 2 bases from V and 2 bases from J; bases unmatched to any gene: 14. CDR3 residues: CASSLPSATGTGGGNQPQHF. The CDR3, as DNA: TGTGCCAGCAGTTTACCATCCGCAACCGGGACAGGGGGGGGCAATCAGCCCCAGCATTTT.

This clonotype was counted at least ten times. Germline and junction disagree at one end, which may indicate a read error. The genes are TRBV12-3 or TRBV12-4 and TRBJ1-1; the D is unclear. The CDR3 is 13 amino acids. This CDR3 is CTSSLAAGTEAFF. The DNA for the CDR3 is TGTACCAGCAGTTTAGCGGCAGGCACTGAAGCTTTCTTT.

Many counts were recorded for this clonotype. The CDR3 here is CASSLLITANEQFF. The CDR3, as DNA: TGTGCCAGCAGCTTGCTCATAACCGCCAATGAGCAGTTCTTC. The chain recombines TRBV5-5 with TRBJ2-1; D gene unclear. Per the germline V gene, CDR1 is SGHKS and CDR2 is YYEKEE (reference sequence). V was clipped by 1 base and J by 6 bases, with 11 bases between them. CDR3 length: 14 amino acids. The whole variable domain, filled in from reference TRBV5-5 and TRBJ2-1, reads DAGVTQSPTHLIKTRGQQVTLRCSPISGHKSVSWYQQVLGQGPQFIFQYYEKEERGRGNFPDRFSARQFPNYSSELNVNALLLGDSALYLCASSLLITANEQFFGPGTRLTVL.

This chain connects TRBV5-1 to TRBJ2-5; 9 bases match TRBD1. CDR1 SGHRS and CDR2 YFSETQ come from the germline V gene. V was clipped by 5 bases and J by 5 bases; unmatched bases: 13. The CDR3 covers 16 residues. In nucleotides, the CDR3 is TGCGCCAGCAGACTAACTTACAGGGGGCGCCGGGAGACCCAGTACTTC. Protein: CASRLTYRGRRETQYF.

This clonotype was detected only a few times. The chain is built from TRBV4-1 and TRBJ2-7; the D call may be TRBD1 or TRBD2 (5 bases each). The V and J ends lost 4 bases and 4 bases respectively, with 14 bases between them. CDR3 size: 14 residues. Germline V gene data show CDR1 as MGHRA and CDR2 as YSYEKL. The CDR3 is CASSRTGRAYEQYF. The CDR3 DNA reads TGCGCCAGCAGCCGAACGGGACGAGCATACGAGCAGTACTTC.

This clonotype came up many times. This chain links TRBV10-2 with TRBJ2-1; D not resolved. The V gene's germline CDR1 is WSHSY and CDR2 SAAADI. This CDR3 is built from 11 residues. Trimming cost V 6 bases and J 9 bases, with 9 bases left between them. For the CDR3, the DNA is TGCGCCAGCAGGACTTTAAGTGAGCAGTTCTTC. Amino acids: CASRTLSEQFF.

This clonotype has a count of ten or more. The CDR3 DNA is TGTGCCAGCAGCTCCACAGGAACCGGGGAGCTGTTTTTT. Translation: CASSSTGTGELFF. The chain employs TRBV7-2 and TRBJ2-2, with D maybe TRBD1 (5 bases). CDR1 SGHTA and CDR2 FQGNSA come from the germline V gene. CDR3 length: 13 amino acids. Deletions cut 4 bases from V and 5 bases from J, with 8 bases between.

The chain joins TRBV6-5 to TRBJ2-7, with D perhaps matching TRBD1 (6 bases). Trimming shortened V by 2 bases and J by 4 bases, and 15 bases separated the two germline ends. This CDR3 contains 15 residues. Germline CDR1 and CDR2: MNHEY and SVGAGI. For the CDR3, the DNA is TGTGCCAGCAGTTACGCGAGGGGACATTTTTACGAGCAGTACTTC. Translation: CASSYARGHFYEQYF.

By share, this clonotype counts as medium-sized (0.01 to 0.1%). The V gene is TRBV7-9, the J gene TRBJ1-1, with TRBD1 as a possible D gene (6 bases). This CDR3 spans 15 amino acids. In germline, CDR1 is SEHNR, CDR2 FQNEAQ (reference sequence). Trimming shortened V by 1 base and J by 4 bases, and 13 bases separated the two germline ends. The CDR3 nucleotides read TGTGCCAGCAGCTTAGACAGGGATGTGAGCACTGAAGCTTTCTTT. Translating it yields CASSLDRDVSTEAFF.

This clonotype was seen ten or more times. The genes are TRBV6-2 or TRBV6-3 and TRBJ2-1, with D hard to call. Trimming cost V 4 bases and J 0 bases, with 10 bases left between them. The germline V gene has CDR1 MNHEY and CDR2 SVGEGT. This CDR3 has 15 amino acids. The CDR3 coding sequence is TGTGCCAGCAGTTCTACTGAGACCTCCTACAATGAGCAGTTCTTC. Amino acid sequence: CASSSTETSYNEQFF.

This sequence joins TRBV6-2 or TRBV6-3 and TRBJ2-7; D unresolved. Germline V gene data show CDR1 as MNHEY and CDR2 as SVGEGT. V gave up 5 bases and J gave up 0 bases, with 11 bases separating them. The length of the CDR3 is 14 residues. The DNA for the CDR3 is TGTGCCAGCAGTAAGGGCCCGAGCTCCTACGAGCAGTACTTC. Translated, it gives CASSKGPSSYEQYF.

This chain links TRBV6-4 with TRBJ2-1; D is unclear. CDR1 is MRHNA and CDR2 is SNTAGT in the germline V gene. This CDR3 region has 15 residues. Trimming stripped 2 bases from V and 6 bases from J, with 14 bases between. Written as DNA, the CDR3 is TGTGCCAGCAGTGACAGTTTGACAAAGCGCAATGAGCAGTTCTTC. This encodes CASSDSLTKRNEQFF.